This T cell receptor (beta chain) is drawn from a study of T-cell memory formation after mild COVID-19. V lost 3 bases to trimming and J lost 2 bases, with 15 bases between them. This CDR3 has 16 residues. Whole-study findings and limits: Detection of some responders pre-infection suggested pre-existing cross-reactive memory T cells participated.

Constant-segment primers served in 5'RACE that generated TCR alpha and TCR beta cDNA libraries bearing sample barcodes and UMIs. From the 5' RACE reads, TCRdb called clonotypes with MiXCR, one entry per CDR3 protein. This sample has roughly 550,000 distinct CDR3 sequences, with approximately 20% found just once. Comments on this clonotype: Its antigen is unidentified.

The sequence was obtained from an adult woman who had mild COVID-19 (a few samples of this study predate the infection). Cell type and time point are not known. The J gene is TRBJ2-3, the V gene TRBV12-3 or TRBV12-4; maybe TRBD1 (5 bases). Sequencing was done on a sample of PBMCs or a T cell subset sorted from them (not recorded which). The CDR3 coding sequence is TGTGCCAGCAGTTTTCAGGGTCTAGGGTTCACAGATACGCAGTATTTT. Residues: CASSFQGLGFTDTQYF.